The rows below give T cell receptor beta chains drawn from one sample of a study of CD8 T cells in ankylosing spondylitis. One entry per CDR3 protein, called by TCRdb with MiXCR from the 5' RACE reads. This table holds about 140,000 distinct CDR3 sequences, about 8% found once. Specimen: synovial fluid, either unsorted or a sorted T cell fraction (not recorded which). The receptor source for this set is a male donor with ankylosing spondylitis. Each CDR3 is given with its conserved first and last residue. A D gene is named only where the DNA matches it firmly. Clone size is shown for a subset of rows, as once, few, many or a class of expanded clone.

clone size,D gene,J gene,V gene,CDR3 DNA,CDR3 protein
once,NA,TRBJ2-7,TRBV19,TGTGCCAGTAGTCCGGAGGGCTCCTACGAGCAGTACTTC,CASSPEGSYEQYF
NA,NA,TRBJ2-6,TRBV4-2,TGTGCCAGCAGCCAAGAACCACTTTTCTCTGGGGCCAACGTCCTGACTTTC,CASSQEPLFSGANVLTF
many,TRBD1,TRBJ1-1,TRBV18,TGTGCCAGCTCCCTTCAAGGACAGGGGACTGAAGCTTTCTTT,CASSLQGQGTEAFF
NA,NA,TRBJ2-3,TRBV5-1,TGCGCCAGCAGCTTGAACATACCGACGGCAGATACGCAGTATTTT,CASSLNIPTADTQYF
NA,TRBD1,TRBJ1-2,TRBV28,TGTGCCAGCAGTTCTGGACAGGGGGCGAGCTACACCTTC,CASSSGQGASYTF
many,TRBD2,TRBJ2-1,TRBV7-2,TGTGCCAGCAGCACGGCCGGGACTAGCAATGAGCAGTTCTTC,CASSTAGTSNEQFF
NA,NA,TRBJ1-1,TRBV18,TGTGCCAGCTCACCATTCGGGGGGGACACTGAAGCTTTCTTT,CASSPFGGDTEAFF
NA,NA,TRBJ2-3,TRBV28,TGTGCCAGCAACCCCGGCGTGGATACGCAGTATTTT,CASNPGVDTQYF
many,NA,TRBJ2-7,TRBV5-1,TGCGCCAGCAGCCGCGTTGAACAGGGAGGGGGCGAGCAGTACTTC,CASSRVEQGGGEQYF
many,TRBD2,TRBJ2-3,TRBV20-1,TGCAGTGCTAGGACAGCGGGGGGCACAGATACGCAGTATTTT,CSARTAGGTDTQYF
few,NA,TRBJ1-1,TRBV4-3,TGCGCCAGCAGCCTGCGGGGCCGGGGGACTGAAGCTTTCTTT,CASSLRGRGTEAFF
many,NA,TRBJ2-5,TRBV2,TGTGCCAGCAGTGAACAGGTGCAAGAGACCCAGTACTTC,CASSEQVQETQYF
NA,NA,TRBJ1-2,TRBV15,TGTGCCACCAGCAGAGAATCGGCCATCGTTTGGGGCTACACCTTC,CATSRESAIVWGYTF
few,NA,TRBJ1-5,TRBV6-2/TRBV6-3,TGTGCCAGCAGTTTAGGGACCGCTTCACAGCCCCAGCATTTT,CASSLGTASQPQHF
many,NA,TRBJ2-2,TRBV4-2,TGTGCCAGCAGCCAAGGAAGCTACGCGAACACCGGGGAGCTGTTTTTT,CASSQGSYANTGELFF
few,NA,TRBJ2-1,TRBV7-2,TGTGCCAGCAGCTCCTTCTCCTACAATGAGCAGTTCTTC,CASSSFSYNEQFF
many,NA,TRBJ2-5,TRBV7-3,TGTGCCAGCAGCCCGGGGTTCGGGGAGACCCAGTACTTC,CASSPGFGETQYF
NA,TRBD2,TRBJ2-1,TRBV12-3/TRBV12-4,TGTGCCAGCAGTCTCAAACTAGCGGGGGGCCAATTCTTC,CASSLKLAGGQFF
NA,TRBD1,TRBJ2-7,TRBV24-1,TGTGCCACCAGTGATTTACAAACGGACAGGGAAAAATACGAGCAGTACTTC,CATSDLQTDREKYEQYF
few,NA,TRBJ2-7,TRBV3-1,TGTGCCAGCAGCCAAGTCGGAGGACCCTACGAGCAGTACTTC,CASSQVGGPYEQYF
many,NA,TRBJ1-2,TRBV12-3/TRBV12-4,TGTGCCAGCAGTTGGGACCGCTATGGCTACACCTTC,CASSWDRYGYTF
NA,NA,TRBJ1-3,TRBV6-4,TGTGCCAGCAGTGACTCGGTGAAAGACCTAGTCCGAAACACCATATATTTT,CASSDSVKDLVRNTIYF
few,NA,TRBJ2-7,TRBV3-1,TGTGCCAGCAGCCAAGATTATAAGAACTACGAGCAGTACTTC,CASSQDYKNYEQYF
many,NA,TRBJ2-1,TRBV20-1,TGCAGTGCTACGCGGGACCCCTACAATGAGCAGTTCTTC,CSATRDPYNEQFF
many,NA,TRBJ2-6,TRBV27,TGTGCCAGCAGGGGCCTGGGACTGCCCTCATCGGCCAACGTCCTGACTTTC,CASRGLGLPSSANVLTF
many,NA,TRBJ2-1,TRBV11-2,TGTGCCAGCAGCTTGGAGTCGTGGGGAGCAAGCTCCTACAATGAGCAGTTCTTC,CASSLESWGASSYNEQFF
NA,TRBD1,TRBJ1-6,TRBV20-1,TGCAGTGCTCCCAGACCGGGACAGGGGAATCGACAACCCCTCCACTTT,CSAPRPGQGNRQPLHF
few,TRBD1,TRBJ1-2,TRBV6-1,TGTGCCAGCAGTGGGGGGACAGGGTATCGCTACACCTTC,CASSGGTGYRYTF
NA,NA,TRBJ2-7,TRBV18,TGTGCCAGCTCACCCGGACTCCTTGGGACCTACGAGCAGTACTTC,CASSPGLLGTYEQYF
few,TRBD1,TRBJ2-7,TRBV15,TGTGCCACCAGCAGGAGGGCCCCGGGACAGGGAGAGCAGTACTTC,CATSRRAPGQGEQYF
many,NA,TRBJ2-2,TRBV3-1,TGTGCCAGCAGCCAAGATTGGACAGCCGGGGAGCTGTTTTTT,CASSQDWTAGELFF
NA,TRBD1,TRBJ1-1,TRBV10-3,TGTGCCATCAGAGGAGGGACAGGGAACACTGAAGCTTTCTTT,CAIRGGTGNTEAFF
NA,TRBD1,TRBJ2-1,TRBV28,TGTGCCAGCAGTAGTACCGGGACAGGGAACTACAATGAGCAGTTCTTC,CASSSTGTGNYNEQFF
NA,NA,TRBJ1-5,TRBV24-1,TGTGCCACCAGTGACCCCACGGTGGTGGGGCCCCAGCATTTT,CATSDPTVVGPQHF
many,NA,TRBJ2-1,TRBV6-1,TGTGCCAGCAGCGCGGATAAGAGCTCCTACAATGAGCAGTTCTTC,CASSADKSSYNEQFF
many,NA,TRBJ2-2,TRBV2,TGTGCCAGCAGTGAACTTACCCTCACCGGGGAGCTGTTTTTT,CASSELTLTGELFF
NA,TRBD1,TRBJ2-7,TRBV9,TGTGCCAGCAGCGGCGGACAGGGATACTCCTACGAGCAGTACTTC,CASSGGQGYSYEQYF
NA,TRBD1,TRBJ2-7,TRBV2,TGTGCCATCCCCGGGACAGGGGGCGAGCAGTACTTC,CAIPGTGGEQYF
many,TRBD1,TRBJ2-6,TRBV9,TGTGCCAGCAGCTTCCGTCCCGGGACAGGGGGAGGGTCTGGGGCCAACGTCCTGACTTTC,CASSFRPGTGGGSGANVLTF
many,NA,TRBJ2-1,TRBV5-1,TGCGCCAGCAGCCTACAGGGCAGCTCCTACAATGAGCAGTTCTTC,CASSLQGSSYNEQFF
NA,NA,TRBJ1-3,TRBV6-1,TGTGCCACCGTCCCGAGGGGGTTTTCTGGAAACACCATATATTTT,CATVPRGFSGNTIYF
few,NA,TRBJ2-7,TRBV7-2,TGTGCCAGCAGCCAGAACGACAAGTGGTTGTACGAGCAGTACTTC,CASSQNDKWLYEQYF
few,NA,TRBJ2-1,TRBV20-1,TGCAGTGCAATCGAAAGGGGTAGCGCGGTCAATGAGCAGTTCTTC,CSAIERGSAVNEQFF
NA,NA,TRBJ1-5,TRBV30,TGTGCCTGGAGTGTACAGGGAGATCAGCCCCAGCATTTT,CAWSVQGDQPQHF
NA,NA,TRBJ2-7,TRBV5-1,TGCGCCAGCAGCCTGCAAGGAAGTCGTTACGAGCAGTACTTC,CASSLQGSRYEQYF
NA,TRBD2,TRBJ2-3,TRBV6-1,TGTGCCAGCAGATTGGGACTAGCGGGGGGTATAACAGATACGCAGTATTTT,CASRLGLAGGITDTQYF
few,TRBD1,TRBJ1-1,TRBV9,TGTGCCAGCAGCCCCCCCGGGGGACAGGGGCCTCGGAGCACTGAAGCTTTCTTT,CASSPPGGQGPRSTEAFF
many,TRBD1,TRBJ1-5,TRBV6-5,TGTGCCAGCAGTTACAGGGACAGATATAGCAATCAGCCCCAGCATTTT,CASSYRDRYSNQPQHF